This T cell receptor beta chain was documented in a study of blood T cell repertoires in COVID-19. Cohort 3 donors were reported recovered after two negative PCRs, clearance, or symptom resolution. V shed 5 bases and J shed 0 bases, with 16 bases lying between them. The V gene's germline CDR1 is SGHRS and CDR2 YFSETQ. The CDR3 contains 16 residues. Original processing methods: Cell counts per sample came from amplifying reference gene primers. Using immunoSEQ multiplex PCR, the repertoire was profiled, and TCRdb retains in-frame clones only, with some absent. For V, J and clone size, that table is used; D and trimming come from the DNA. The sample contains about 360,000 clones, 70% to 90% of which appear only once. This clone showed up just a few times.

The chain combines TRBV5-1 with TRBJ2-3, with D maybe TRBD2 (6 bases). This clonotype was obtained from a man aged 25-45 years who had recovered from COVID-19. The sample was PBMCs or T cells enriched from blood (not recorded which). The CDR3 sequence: CASRGGLRESTDTQYF. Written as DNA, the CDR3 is TGCGCCAGCAGGGGAGGTTTGAGGGAAAGCACAGATACGCAGTATTTT.